These 5 T cell receptor beta chains originate from one sample sequenced in a study of shared clonotypes between healthy human individuals. TCRdb's table, derived via immunoSEQ multiplex PCR, lists solely in-frame clones and lacks some. The sample has some 980,000 clones, more than 75% seen once. The sequenced material came from memory CD4+ T cells sorted from blood. The subset denotes: CD45RA-negative fraction. These receptors came from a man between 18 and 29 years old in good health.

This clone was counted a few times. This chain links TRBV19 with TRBJ1-2, with no clear D. Germline-derived CDR1 and CDR2 are LNHDA and SQIVND (reference sequence). With 5 bases removed from V and 4 bases from J, the gap between germline ends came to 8 bases. CDR3 length: 12 residues. The CDR3 reads CASSELSYGYTF. CDR3 in DNA: TGTGCCAGTAGTGAACTGAGCTATGGCTACACCTTC.

About this clone itself: The same CDR3 can be traced to other DNA sequences in this sample. The rearrangement uses TRBV5-1 and TRBJ2-1; D is undetermined. The CDR3 sequence is 15 residues long. With 0 bases removed from V and 0 bases from J, the gap between germline ends came to 7 bases. Germline V gene data show CDR1 as SGHRS and CDR2 as YFSETQ. The CDR3 DNA reads as TGCGCCAGCAGCTTGGAAGGTAACTCCTACAATGAGCAGTTCTTC. Its protein is CASSLEGNSYNEQFF.

V gene TRBV2 combines with J gene TRBJ2-1; 9 positions match TRBD2. V trimming: 5 bases; J trimming: 8 bases; junction bases outside the gene matches: 10. This CDR3 spans 15 amino acids. The germline V gene has CDR1 SNHLY and CDR2 FYNNEI. The CDR3 protein is CASSIRGGRGHEQFF. CDR3 DNA: TGTGCCAGCAGTATTAGAGGCGGGAGGGGCCATGAGCAGTTCTTC.

The chain couples TRBV7-2 to TRBJ2-1; 12 bases align to TRBD2. From germline, CDR1 is SGHTA and CDR2 FQGNSA. J lost 13 bases, V lost 1 base, and 14 bases had no gene match. The CDR3 has 17 residues. CDR3 sequence: CASSLEATGTSGPPQFF. CDR3 DNA: TGTGCCAGCAGCTTAGAAGCGACCGGGACTAGCGGGCCACCCCAGTTCTTC.

The rearrangement uses TRBV7-9 and TRBJ1-2; 7 bases match TRBD1. CDR1 is SEHNR and CDR2 is FQNEAQ in the germline V gene (reference sequence). This CDR3 has 13 amino acids. Losses at the gene ends were 5 bases for V and 8 bases for J; bases not matched to a gene: 8. The CDR3 is CASSLGQFRGYTF. DNA for the CDR3: TGTGCCAGCAGCCTGGGACAGTTCCGCGGCTACACCTTC. The entire variable domain, with the rest obtained from reference TRBV7-9 and TRBJ1-2, is as follows: DTGVSQNPRHKITKRGQNVTFRCDPISEHNRLYWYRQTLGQGPEFLTYFQNEAQLEKSRLLSDRFSAERPKGSFSTLEIQRTEQGDSAMYLCASSLGQFRGYTFGSGTRLTVV.